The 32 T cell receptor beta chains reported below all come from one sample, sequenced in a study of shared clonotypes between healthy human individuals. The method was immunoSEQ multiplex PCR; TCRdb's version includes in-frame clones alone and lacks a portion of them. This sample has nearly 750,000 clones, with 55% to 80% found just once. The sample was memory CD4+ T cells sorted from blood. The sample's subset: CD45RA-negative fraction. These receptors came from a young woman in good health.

The chain's CDR3 is CATSRDRELTGELFF. For the CDR3, the DNA is TGTGCCACCAGCAGAGATCGGGAACTAACCGGGGAGCTGTTTTTT. The chain couples TRBV15 to TRBJ2-2; D is perhaps TRBD2 (5 bases). V lost 0 bases, J lost 5 bases, and 10 bases lay in between. The CDR3 sequence is 15 residues long. The germline CDR1 and CDR2 sequences are LNHNV and YYDKDF (reference sequence). The variable domain in full, with the rest retrieved from reference TRBV15 and TRBJ2-2, is DAMVIQNPRYQVTQFGKPVTLSCSQTLNHNVMYWYQQKSSQAPKLLFHYYDKDFNNEADTPDNFQSRRPNTSFCFLDIRSPGLGDTAMYLCATSRDRELTGELFFGEGSRLTVL.

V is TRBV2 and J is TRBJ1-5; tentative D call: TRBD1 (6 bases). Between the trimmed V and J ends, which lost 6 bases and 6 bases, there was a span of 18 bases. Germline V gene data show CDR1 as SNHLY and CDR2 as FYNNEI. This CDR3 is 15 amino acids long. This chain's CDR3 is CASSPRNGGGQPQHF. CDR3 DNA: TGTGCCAGCAGCCCCAGGAACGGGGGCGGTCAGCCCCAGCATTTT.

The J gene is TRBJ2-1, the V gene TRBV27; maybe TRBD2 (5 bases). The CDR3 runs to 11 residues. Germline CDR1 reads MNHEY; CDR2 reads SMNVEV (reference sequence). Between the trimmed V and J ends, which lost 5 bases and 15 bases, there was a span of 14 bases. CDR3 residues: CASSEGTVWFF. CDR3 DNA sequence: TGTGCCAGCAGTGAGGGTACGGTTTGGTTCTTC.

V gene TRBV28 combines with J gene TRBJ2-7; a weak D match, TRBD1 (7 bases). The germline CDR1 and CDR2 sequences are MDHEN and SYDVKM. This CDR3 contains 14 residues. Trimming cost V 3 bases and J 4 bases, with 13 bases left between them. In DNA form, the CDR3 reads TGTGCCAGCAGTTTGAGGAGGGGGCCTTACGAGCAGTACTTC. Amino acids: CASSLRRGPYEQYF.

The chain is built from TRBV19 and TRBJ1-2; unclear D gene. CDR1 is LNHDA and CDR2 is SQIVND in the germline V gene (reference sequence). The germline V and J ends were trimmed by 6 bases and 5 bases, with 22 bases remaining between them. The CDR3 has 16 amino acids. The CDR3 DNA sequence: TGTGCCAGTAGAAACTTACGCGCTGGGGTTGGGTATGGCTACACCTTC. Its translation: CASRNLRAGVGYGYTF.

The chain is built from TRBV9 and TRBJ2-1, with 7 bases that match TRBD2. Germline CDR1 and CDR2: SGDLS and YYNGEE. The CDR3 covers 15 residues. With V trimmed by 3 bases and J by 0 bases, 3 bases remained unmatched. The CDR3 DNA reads TGTGCCAGCAGCGACCTAGCGGTCTCCTACAATGAGCAGTTCTTC. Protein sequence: CASSDLAVSYNEQFF.

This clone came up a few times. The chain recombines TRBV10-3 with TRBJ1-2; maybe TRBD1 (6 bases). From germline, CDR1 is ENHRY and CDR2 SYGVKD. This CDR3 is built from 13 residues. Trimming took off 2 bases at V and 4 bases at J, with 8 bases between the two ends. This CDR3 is CAISEARGYGYTF. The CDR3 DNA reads TGTGCCATCAGTGAGGCCAGGGGCTATGGCTACACCTTC.

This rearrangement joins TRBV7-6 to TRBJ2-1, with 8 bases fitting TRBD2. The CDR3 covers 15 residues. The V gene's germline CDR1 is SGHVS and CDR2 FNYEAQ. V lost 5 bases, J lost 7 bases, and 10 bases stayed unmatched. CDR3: CASSIKRGRINEQFF. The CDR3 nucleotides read TGTGCCAGCAGCATAAAGCGCGGGAGGATAAATGAGCAGTTCTTC.

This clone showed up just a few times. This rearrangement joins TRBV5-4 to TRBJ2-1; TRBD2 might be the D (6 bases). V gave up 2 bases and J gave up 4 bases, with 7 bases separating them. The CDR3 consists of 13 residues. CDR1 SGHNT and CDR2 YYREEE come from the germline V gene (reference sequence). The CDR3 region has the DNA TGTGCCAGCAGCTTCGGGGGTTACAATGAGCAGTTCTTC. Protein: CASSFGGYNEQFF.

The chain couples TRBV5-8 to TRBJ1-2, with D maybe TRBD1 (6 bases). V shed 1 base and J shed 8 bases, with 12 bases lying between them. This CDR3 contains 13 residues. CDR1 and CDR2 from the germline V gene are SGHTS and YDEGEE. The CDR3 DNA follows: TGTGCCAGCAGCTTGTTCAGGGGCAGGGGCTACACCTTC. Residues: CASSLFRGRGYTF.

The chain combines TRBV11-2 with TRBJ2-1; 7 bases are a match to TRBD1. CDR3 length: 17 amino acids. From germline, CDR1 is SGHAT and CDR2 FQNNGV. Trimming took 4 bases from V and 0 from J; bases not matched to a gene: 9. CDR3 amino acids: CASSSKQGTSSYNEQFF. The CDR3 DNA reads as TGTGCCAGCAGCTCTAAACAGGGGACGAGCTCCTACAATGAGCAGTTCTTC. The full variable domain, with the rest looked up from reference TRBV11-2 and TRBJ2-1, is EAGVAQSPRYKIIEKRQSVAFWCNPISGHATLYWYQQILGQGPKLLIQFQNNGVVDDSQLPKDRFSAERLKGVDSTLKIQPAKLEDSAVYLCASSSKQGTSSYNEQFFGPGTRLTVL.

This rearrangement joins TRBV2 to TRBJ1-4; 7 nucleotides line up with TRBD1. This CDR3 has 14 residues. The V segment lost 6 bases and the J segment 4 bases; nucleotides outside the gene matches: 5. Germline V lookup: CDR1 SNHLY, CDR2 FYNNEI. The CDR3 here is CASSRQGLNEKLFF. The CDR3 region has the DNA TGTGCCAGCAGCCGACAGGGCCTTAATGAAAAACTGTTTTTT.

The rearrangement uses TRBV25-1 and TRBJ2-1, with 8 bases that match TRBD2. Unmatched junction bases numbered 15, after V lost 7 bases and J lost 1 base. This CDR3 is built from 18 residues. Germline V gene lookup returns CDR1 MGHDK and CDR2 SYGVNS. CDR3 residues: CASIEGAGVLESYNEQFF. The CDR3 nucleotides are TGTGCCAGCATCGAAGGAGCGGGAGTTTTAGAGTCCTACAATGAGCAGTTCTTC.

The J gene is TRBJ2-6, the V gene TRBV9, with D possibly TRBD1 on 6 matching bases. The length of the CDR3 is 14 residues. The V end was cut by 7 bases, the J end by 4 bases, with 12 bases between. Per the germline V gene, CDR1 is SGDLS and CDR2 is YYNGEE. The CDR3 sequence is CASCRGPGANVLTF. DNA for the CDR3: TGTGCCAGCTGCAGGGGTCCCGGGGCCAACGTCCTGACTTTC.

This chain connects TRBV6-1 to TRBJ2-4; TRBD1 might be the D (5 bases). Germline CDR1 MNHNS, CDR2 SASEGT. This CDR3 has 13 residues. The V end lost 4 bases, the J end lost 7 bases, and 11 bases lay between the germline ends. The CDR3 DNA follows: TGTGCCAGCAGTGTACAGGCAGTTAACATTCAGTACTTC. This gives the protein CASSVQAVNIQYF.

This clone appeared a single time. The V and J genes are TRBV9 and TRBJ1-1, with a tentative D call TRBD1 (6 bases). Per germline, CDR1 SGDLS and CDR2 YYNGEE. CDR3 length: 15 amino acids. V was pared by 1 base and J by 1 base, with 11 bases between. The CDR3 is CASSVRDIGNTEAFF. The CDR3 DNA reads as TGTGCCAGCAGCGTACGGGACATTGGGAACACTGAAGCTTTCTTT.

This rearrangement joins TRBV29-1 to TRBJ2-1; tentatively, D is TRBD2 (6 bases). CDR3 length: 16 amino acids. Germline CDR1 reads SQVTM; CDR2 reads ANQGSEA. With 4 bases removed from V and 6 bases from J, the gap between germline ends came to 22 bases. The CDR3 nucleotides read TGCAGCGTTGTAAGGGGTCGTGTGGAGGGTACCAATGAGCAGTTCTTC. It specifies CSVVRGRVEGTNEQFF.

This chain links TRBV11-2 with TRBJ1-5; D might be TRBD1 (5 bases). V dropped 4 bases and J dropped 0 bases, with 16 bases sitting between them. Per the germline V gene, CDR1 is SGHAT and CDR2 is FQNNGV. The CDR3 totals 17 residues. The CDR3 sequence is CASSSRDGSNSNQPQHF. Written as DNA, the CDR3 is TGTGCCAGCAGCTCCCGGGACGGCTCCAATAGCAATCAGCCCCAGCATTTT.

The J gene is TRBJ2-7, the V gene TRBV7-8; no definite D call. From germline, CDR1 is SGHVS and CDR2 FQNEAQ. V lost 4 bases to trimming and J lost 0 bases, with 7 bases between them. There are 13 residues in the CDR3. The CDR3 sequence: CASSSPSSYEQYF. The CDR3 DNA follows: TGTGCCAGCAGCTCCCCGAGCTCCTACGAGCAGTACTTC.

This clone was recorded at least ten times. CDR3 loop: CASSQDRVLAGAKTQQYF. CDR3 nucleotide sequence: TGCGCCAGCAGCCAAGATCGGGTTCTAGCGGGAGCGAAAACCCAGCAGTACTTC. This sequence joins TRBV4-1 and TRBJ2-7; 10 bases are shared with TRBD2. Germline-derived CDR1 and CDR2 are MGHRA and YSYEKL. This CDR3 has 18 residues. V dropped 0 bases and J dropped 8; count of bases not matched to a gene: 16.

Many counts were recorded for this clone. The CDR3 is CASSSSGRALYEQYF. The DNA for the CDR3 is TGTGCCAGCAGTTCTAGCGGGAGGGCCCTCTACGAGCAGTACTTC. The gene calls are TRBV2 and TRBJ2-7, with TRBD2 matching over 12 bases. The CDR3 is 15 amino acids. The J segment lost 3 bases and the V segment lost 5 bases, leaving 5 bases of the junction unmatched. CDR1 is SNHLY, CDR2 FYNNEI, per germline.

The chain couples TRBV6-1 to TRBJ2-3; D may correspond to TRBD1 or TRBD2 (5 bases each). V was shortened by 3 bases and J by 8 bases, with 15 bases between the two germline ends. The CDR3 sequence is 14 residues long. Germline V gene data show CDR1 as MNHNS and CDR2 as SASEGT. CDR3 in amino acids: CASSDGTPGVTQYF. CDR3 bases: TGTGCCAGCAGTGATGGGACCCCTGGAGTTACGCAGTATTTT.

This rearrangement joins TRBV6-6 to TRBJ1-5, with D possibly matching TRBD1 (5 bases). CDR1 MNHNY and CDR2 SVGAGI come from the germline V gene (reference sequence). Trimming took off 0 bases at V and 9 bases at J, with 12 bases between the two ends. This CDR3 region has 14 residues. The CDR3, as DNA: TGTGCCAGCAGTTACTCGAAGGGGAGTCGGCCCCAGCATTTT. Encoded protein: CASSYSKGSRPQHF.

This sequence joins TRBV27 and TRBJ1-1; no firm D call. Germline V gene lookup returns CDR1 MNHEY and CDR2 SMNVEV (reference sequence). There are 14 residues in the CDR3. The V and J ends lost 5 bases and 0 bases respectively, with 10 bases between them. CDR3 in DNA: TGTGCCAGCAGTAGCAACATTATGAACACTGAAGCTTTCTTT. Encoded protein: CASSSNIMNTEAFF.

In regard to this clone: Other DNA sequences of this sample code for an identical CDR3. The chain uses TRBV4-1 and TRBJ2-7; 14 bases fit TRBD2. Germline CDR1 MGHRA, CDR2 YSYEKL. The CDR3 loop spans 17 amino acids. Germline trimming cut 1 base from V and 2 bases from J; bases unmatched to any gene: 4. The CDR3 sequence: CASSQGLAGGPPYEQYF. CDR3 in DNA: TGCGCCAGCAGCCAAGGACTAGCGGGAGGGCCCCCCTACGAGCAGTACTTC.

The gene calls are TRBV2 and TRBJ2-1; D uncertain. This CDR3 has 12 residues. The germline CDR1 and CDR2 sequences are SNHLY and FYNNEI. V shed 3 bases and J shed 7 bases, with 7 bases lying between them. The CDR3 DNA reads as TGTGCCAGCAGTGAGAACCGGAATGAGCAGTTCTTC. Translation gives CASSENRNEQFF.

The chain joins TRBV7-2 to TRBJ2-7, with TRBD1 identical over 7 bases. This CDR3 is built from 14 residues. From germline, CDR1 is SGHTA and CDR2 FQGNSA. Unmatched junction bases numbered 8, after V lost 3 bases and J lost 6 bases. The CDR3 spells CASSFGQVRGEQYF. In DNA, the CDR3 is TGTGCCAGCAGCTTTGGACAGGTCCGGGGCGAGCAGTACTTC.

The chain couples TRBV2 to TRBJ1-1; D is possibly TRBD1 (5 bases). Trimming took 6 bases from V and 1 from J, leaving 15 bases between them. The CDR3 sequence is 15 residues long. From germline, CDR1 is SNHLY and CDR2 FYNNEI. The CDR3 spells CASRLLKDTNTEAFF. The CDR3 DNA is TGTGCCAGCAGACTCTTGAAGGACACGAACACTGAAGCTTTCTTT. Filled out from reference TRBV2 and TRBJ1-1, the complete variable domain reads EPEVTQTPSHQVTQMGQEVILRCVPISNHLYFYWYRQILGQKVEFLVSFYNNEISEKSEIFDDQFSVERPDGSNFTLKIRSTKLEDSAMYFCASRLLKDTNTEAFFGQGTRLTVV.

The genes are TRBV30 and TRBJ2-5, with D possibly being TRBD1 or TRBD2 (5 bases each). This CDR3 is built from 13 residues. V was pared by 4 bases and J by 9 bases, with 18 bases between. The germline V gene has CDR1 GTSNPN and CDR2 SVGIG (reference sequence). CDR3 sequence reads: CAWTNDSPGSQYF. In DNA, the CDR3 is TGTGCCTGGACCAACGACAGTCCGGGGTCCCAGTACTTC.

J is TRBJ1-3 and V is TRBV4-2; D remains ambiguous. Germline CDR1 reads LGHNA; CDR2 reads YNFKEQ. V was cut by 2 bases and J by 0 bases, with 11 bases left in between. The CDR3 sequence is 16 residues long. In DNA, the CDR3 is TGTGCCAGCAGCCAAACTATACTGTTCTCTGGAAACACCATATATTTT. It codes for CASSQTILFSGNTIYF.

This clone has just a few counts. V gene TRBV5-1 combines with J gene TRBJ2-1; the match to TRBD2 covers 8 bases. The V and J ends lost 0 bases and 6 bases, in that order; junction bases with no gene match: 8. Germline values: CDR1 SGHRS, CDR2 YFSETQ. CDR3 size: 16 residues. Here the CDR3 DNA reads TGCGCCAGCAGCTTGGTTTCCGGGACTAGTTTCAATGAGCAGTTCTTC. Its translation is CASSLVSGTSFNEQFF.

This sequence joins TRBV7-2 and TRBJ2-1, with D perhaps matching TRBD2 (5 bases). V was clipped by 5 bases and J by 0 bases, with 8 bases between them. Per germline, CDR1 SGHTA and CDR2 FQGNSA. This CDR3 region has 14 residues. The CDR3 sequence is CASSPDYSYNEQFF. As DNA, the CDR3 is TGTGCCAGCAGCCCAGACTACTCCTACAATGAGCAGTTCTTC.